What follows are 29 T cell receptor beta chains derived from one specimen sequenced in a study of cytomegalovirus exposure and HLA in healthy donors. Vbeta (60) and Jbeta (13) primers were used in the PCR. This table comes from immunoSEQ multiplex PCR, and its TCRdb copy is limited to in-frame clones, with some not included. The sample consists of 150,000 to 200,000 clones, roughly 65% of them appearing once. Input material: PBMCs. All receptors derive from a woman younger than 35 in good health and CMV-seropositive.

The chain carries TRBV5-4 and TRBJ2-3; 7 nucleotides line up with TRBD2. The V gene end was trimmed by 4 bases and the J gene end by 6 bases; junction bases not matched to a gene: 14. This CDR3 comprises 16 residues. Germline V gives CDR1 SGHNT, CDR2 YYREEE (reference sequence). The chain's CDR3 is CASSKTGLVSGDTQYF. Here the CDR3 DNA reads TGTGCCAGCAGCAAAACAGGACTAGTTAGTGGTGATACGCAGTATTTT.

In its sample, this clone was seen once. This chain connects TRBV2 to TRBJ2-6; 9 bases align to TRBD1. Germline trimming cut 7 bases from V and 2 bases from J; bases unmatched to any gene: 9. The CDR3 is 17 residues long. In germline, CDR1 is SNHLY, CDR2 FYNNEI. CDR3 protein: CASITGTGITGANVLTF. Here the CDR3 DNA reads TGTGCCAGCATAACCGGGACAGGGATAACTGGGGCCAACGTCCTGACTTTC. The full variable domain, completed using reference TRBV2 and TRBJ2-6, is EPEVTQTPSHQVTQMGQEVILRCVPISNHLYFYWYRQILGQKVEFLVSFYNNEISEKSEIFDDQFSVERPDGSNFTLKIRSTKLEDSAMYFCASITGTGITGANVLTFGAGSRLTVL.

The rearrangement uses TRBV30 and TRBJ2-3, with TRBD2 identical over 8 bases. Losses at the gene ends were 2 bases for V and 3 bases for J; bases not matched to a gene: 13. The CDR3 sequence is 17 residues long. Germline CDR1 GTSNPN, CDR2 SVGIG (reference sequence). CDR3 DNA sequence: TGTGCCTGGAGTAAAACGAGGACTAGCCGAGTGACAGATACGCAGTATTTT. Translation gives CAWSKTRTSRVTDTQYF.

CDR3 DNA sequence: TGTGCCAGCAGTGACGGGAGCTCTGGAAACACCATATATTTT. This gives the protein CASSDGSSGNTIYF. J is TRBJ1-3 and V is TRBV2; D gene unclear. Germline V gene sequence: CDR1 SNHLY, CDR2 FYNNEI. Trimming pared 3 bases from V and 0 bases from J, leaving 6 bases between. The CDR3 runs to 14 residues. The variable domain in full, completed from reference TRBV2 and TRBJ1-3, reads EPEVTQTPSHQVTQMGQEVILRCVPISNHLYFYWYRQILGQKVEFLVSFYNNEISEKSEIFDDQFSVERPDGSNFTLKIRSTKLEDSAMYFCASSDGSSGNTIYFGEGSWLTVV.

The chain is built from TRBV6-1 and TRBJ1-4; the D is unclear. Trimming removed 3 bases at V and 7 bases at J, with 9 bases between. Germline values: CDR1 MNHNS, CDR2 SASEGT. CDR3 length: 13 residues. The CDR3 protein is CASSEALSEKLFF. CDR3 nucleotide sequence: TGTGCCAGCAGTGAGGCATTATCTGAAAAACTGTTTTTT.

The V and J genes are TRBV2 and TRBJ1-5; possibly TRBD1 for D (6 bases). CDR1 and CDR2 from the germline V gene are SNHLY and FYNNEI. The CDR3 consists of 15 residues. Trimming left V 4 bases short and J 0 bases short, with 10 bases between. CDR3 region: CASSGTAYSNQPQHF. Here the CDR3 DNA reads TGTGCCAGCAGTGGGACAGCTTATAGCAATCAGCCCCAGCATTTT.

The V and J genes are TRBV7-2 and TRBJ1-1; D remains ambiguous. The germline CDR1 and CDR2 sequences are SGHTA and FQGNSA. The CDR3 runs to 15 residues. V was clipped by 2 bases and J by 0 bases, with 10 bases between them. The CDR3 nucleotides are TGTGCCAGCAGCTTATTTCTTACTCTGAACACTGAAGCTTTCTTT. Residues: CASSLFLTLNTEAFF.

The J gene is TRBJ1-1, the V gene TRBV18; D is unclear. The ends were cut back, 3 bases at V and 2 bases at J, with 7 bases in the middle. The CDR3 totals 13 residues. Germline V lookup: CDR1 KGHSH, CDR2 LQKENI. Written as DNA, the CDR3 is TGTGCCAGCTCACCTCAGGATAACACTGAAGCTTTCTTT. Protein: CASSPQDNTEAFF.

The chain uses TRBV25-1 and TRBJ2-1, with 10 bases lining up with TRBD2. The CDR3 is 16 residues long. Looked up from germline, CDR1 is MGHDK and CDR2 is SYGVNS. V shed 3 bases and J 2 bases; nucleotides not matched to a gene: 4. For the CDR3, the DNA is TGTGCCAGCAGTGAGGCTAGCGGGAGAACCTACAATGAGCAGTTCTTC. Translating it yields CASSEASGRTYNEQFF.

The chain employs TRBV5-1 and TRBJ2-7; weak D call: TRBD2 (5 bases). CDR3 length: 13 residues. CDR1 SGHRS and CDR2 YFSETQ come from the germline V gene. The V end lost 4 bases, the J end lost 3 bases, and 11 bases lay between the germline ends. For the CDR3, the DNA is TGCGCCAGCAGCCGAGAGGGAGACTACGAGCAGTACTTC. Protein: CASSREGDYEQYF.

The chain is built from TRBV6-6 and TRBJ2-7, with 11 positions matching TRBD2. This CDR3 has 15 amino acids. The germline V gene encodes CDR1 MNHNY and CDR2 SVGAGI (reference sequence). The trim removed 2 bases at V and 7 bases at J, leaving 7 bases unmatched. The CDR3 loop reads CASSYATSGMGEQYF. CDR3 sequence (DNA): TGTGCCAGCAGTTACGCGACTAGCGGGATGGGGGAGCAGTACTTC.

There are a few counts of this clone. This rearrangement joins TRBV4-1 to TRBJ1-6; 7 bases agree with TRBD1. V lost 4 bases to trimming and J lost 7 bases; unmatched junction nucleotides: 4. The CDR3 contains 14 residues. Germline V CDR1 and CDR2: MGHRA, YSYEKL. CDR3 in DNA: TGCGCCAGCAGCCCGGGACAGTTAAATTCACCCCTCCACTTT. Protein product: CASSPGQLNSPLHF.

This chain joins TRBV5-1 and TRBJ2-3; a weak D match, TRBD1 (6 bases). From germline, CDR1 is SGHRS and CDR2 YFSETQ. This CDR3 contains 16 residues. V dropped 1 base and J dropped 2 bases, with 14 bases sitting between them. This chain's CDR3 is CASSLTLTGSTDTQYF. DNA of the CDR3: TGCGCCAGCAGCTTGACCCTTACAGGGTCCACAGATACGCAGTATTTT.

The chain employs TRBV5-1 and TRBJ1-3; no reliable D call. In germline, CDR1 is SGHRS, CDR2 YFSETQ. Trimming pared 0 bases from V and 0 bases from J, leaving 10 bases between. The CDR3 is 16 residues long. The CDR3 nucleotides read TGCGCCAGCAGCTTGGTCGGGTTGAGCTCTGGAAACACCATATATTTT. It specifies CASSLVGLSSGNTIYF.

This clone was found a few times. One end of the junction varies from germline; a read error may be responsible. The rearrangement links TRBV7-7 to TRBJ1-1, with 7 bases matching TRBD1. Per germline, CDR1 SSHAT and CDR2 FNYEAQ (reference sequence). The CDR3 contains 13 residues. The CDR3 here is CASSSGQDTEAFF. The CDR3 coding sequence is TGTGCTAGCAGCTCAGGACAGGACACTGAAGCTTTCTTT.

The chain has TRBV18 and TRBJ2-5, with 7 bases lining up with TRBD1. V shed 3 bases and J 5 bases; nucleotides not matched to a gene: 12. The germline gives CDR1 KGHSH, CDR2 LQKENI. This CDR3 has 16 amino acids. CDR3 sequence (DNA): TGTGCCAGCTCACCCGGCCGTAGGGGGCTCGATGAGACCCAGTACTTC. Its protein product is CASSPGRRGLDETQYF. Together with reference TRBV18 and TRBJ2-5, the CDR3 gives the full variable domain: NAGVMQNPRHLVRRRGQEARLRCSPMKGHSHVYWYRQLPEEGLKFMVYLQKENIIDESGMPKERFSAEFPKEGPSILRIQQVVRGDSAAYFCASSPGRRGLDETQYFGPGTRLLVL.

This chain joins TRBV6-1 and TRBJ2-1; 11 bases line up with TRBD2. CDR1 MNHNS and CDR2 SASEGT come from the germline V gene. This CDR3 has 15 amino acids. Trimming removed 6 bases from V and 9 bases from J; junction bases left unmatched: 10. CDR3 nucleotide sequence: TGTGCCAGCAGGCGAACTCTAGCGGGAGGTGTTGAGCAGTTCTTC. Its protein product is CASRRTLAGGVEQFF.

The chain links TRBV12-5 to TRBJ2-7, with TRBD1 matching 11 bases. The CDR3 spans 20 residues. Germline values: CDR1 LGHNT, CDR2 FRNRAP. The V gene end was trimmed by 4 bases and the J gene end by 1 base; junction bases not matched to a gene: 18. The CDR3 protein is CASGSMLPGQGVWTSYEQYF. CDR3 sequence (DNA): TGTGCTAGTGGTTCTATGCTCCCGGGACAGGGGGTTTGGACGTCCTACGAGCAGTACTTC.

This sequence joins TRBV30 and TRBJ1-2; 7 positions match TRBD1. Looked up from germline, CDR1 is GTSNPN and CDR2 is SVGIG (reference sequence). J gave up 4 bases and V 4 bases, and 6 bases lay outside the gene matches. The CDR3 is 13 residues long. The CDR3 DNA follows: TGTGCCTGGACGGGGACAGCCCCCTATGGCTACACCTTC. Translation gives CAWTGTAPYGYTF.

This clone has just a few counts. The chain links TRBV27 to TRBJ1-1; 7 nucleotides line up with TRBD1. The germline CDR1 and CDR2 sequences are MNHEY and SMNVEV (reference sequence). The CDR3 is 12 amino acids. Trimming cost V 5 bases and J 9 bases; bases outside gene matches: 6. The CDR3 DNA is TGTGCCAGCAGTCCGAGACAGGGAAAAGCTTTCTTT. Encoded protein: CASSPRQGKAFF.

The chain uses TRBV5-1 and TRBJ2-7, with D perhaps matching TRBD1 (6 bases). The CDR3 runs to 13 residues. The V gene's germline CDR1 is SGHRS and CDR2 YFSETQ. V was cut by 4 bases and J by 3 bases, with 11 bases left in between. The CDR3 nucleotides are TGCGCCAGCAGCAACGGACAGAACTACGAGCAGTACTTC. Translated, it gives CASSNGQNYEQYF. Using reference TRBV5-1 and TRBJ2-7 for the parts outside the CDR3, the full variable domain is KAGVTQTPRYLIKTRGQQVTLSCSPISGHRSVSWYQQTPGQGLQFLFEYFSETQRNKGNFPGRFSGRQFSNSRSEMNVSTLELGDSALYLCASSNGQNYEQYFGPGTRLTVT.

DNA of the CDR3: TGTGCCAGCAGTTCAGCGGGTCTAAAATCTGGGGCCAACGTCCTGACTTTC. Encoded protein: CASSSAGLKSGANVLTF. The V call is TRBV2, the J call TRBJ2-6; D is perhaps TRBD2 (6 bases). This CDR3 has 17 residues. V was clipped by 5 bases and J by 1 base, with 15 bases between them. The germline V gene encodes CDR1 SNHLY and CDR2 FYNNEI.

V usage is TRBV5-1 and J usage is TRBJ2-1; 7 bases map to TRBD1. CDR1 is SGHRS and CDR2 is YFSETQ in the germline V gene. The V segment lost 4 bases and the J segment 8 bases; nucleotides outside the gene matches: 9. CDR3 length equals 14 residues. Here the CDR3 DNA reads TGCGCCAGCAGCCCGACAGGGAAATGGTATGAGCAGTTCTTC. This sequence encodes CASSPTGKWYEQFF.

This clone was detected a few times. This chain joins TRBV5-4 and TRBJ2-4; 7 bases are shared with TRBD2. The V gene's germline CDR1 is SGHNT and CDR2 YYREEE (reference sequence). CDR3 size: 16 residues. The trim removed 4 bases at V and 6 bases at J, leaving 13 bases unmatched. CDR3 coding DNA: TGTGCCAGCAGCCCAAGCCCGGGGAGGGGACTAAACATTCAGTACTTC. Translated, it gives CASSPSPGRGLNIQYF.

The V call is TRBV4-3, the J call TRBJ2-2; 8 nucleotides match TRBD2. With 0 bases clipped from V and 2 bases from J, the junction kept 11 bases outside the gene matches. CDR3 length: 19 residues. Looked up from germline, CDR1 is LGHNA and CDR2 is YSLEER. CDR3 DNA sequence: TGCGCCAGCAGCCAAGAGGTCGCTATCGCGGGGGGAAACACCGGGGAGCTGTTTTTT. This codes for CASSQEVAIAGGNTGELFF.

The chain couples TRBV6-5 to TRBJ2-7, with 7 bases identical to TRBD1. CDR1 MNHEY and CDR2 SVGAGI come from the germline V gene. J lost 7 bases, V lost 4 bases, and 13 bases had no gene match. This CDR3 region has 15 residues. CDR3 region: CASSSPGQSTREQYF. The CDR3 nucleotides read TGTGCCAGCAGTTCTCCGGGACAGAGTACGCGGGAGCAGTACTTC.

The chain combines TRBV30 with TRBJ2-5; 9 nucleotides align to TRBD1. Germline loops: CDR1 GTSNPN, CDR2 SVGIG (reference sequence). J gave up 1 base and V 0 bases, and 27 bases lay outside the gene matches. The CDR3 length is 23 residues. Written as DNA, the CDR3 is TGTGCCTGGAGTGTTCTGGGACAGGGTTTCGTTCGGACGCATAGCGGAACCCAAGAGACCCAGTACTTC. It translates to CAWSVLGQGFVRTHSGTQETQYF.

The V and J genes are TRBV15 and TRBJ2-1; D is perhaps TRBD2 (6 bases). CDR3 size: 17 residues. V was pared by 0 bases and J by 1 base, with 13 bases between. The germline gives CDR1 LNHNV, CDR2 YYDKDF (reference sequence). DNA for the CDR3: TGTGCCACCAGCAGAGATGTGGGGGGTCTTTCCTACAATGAGCAGTTCTTC. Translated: CATSRDVGGLSYNEQFF.

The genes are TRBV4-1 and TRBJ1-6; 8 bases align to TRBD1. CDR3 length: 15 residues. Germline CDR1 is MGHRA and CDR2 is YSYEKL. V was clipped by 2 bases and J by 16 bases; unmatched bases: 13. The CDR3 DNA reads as TGCGCCAGCAGCCAACCTCCAGGGGGCGGCTTAGTTCTCCACTTT. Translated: CASSQPPGGGLVLHF.